This T cell receptor (beta chain) was found in a study of T cells in Graves' hyperthyroidism and ophthalmopathy. This clonotype was recorded many times. Amplified TCR beta CDR3 regions derived from RNA transcripts. The TCR CDR3 was amplified in a first-round RT-PCR using the HTBI primer set. From the multiplex PCR reads, TCRdb called clonotypes with MiXCR, one entry per CDR3 protein. There are 95,000 to 110,000 distinct CDR3 sequences in the sample; about 17% occur only once, and 40% to 50% lies in the top ten. CDR1 SNHLY and CDR2 FYNNEI come from the germline V gene. The CDR3 runs to 13 residues. J was trimmed by 4 bases and V by 6 bases; bases with no gene match: 6.

This chain connects TRBV2 to TRBJ2-7, with 7 bases aligning to TRBD1. Input material: blood. The source of this sequence is a woman aged 45-65 years with Graves' hyperthyroidism. The chain's CDR3 is CASRQGRGYEQYF. CDR3 coding DNA: TGTGCCAGCAGACAGGGGCGAGGGTACGAGCAGTACTTC.